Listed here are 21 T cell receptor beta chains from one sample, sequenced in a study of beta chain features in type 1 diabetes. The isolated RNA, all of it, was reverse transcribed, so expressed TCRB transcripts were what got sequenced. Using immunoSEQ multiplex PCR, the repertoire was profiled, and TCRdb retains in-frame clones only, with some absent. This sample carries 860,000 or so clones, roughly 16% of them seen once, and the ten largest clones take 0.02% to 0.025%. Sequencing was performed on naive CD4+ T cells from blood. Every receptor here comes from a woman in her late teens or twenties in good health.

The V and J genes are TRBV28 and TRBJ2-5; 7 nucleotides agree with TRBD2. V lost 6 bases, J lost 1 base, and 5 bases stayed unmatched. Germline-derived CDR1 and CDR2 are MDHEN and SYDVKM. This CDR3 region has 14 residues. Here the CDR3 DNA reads TGTGCCAGCAGAACGGGGGGATCCCAAGAGACCCAGTACTTC. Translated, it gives CASRTGGSQETQYF.

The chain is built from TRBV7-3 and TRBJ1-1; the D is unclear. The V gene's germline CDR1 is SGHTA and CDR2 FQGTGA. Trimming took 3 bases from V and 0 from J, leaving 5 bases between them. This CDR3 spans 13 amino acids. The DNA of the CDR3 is TGTGCCAGCAGCTTTTCGCTGAACACTGAAGCTTTCTTT. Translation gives CASSFSLNTEAFF.

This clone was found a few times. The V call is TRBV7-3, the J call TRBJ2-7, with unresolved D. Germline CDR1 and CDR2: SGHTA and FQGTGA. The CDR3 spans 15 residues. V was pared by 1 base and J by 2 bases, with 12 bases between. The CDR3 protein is CASSLKGENPYEQYF. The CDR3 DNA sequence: TGTGCCAGCAGCTTAAAGGGCGAAAACCCCTACGAGCAGTACTTC.

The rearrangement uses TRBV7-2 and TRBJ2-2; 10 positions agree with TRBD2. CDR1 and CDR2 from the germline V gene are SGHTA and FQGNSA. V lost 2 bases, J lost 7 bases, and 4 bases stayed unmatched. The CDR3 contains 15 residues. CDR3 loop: CASSLLAGVFGELFF. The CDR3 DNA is TGTGCCAGCAGCTTACTAGCGGGAGTTTTCGGGGAGCTGTTTTTT.

CDR3 sequence (DNA): TGTGCCAGCAGTTTTAGCGGGAGTGGCACCGGGGAGCTGTTTTTT. Translated: CASSFSGSGTGELFF. V and J are TRBV28 and TRBJ2-2; 9 bases match TRBD2. CDR1 is MDHEN and CDR2 is SYDVKM in the germline V gene. The length of the CDR3 is 15 residues. Trimming at V came to 3 bases and at J to 4 bases, leaving 3 bases not matched to a gene.

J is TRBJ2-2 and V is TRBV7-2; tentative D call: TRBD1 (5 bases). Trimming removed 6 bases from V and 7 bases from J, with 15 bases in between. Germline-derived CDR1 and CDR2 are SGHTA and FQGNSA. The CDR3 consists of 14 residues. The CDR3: CASSSTPGYGELFF. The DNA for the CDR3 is TGTGCCAGCAGTTCGACTCCAGGGTACGGGGAGCTGTTTTTT.

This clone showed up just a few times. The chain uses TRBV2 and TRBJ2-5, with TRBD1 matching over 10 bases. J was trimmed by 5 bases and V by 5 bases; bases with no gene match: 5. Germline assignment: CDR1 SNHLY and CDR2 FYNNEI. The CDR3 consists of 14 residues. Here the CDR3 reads CASSRQGAQETQYF. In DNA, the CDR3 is TGTGCCAGCAGTCGACAGGGGGCTCAGGAGACCCAGTACTTC. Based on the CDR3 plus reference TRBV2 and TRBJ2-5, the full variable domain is EPEVTQTPSHQVTQMGQEVILRCVPISNHLYFYWYRQILGQKVEFLVSFYNNEISEKSEIFDDQFSVERPDGSNFTLKIRSTKLEDSAMYFCASSRQGAQETQYFGPGTRLLVL.

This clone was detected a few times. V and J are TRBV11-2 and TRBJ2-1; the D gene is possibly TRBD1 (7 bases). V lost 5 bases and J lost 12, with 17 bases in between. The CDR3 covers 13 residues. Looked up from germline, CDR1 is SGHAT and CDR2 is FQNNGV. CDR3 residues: CASSPDREAVQFF. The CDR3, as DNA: TGTGCCAGCAGCCCAGACAGGGAGGCTGTGCAGTTCTTC.

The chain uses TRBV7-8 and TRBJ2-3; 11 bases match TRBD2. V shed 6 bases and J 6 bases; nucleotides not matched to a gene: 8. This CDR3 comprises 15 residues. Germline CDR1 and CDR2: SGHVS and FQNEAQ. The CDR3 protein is CASRVLAGDSDTQYF. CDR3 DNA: TGTGCCAGCAGAGTACTAGCGGGAGATTCCGATACGCAGTATTTT.

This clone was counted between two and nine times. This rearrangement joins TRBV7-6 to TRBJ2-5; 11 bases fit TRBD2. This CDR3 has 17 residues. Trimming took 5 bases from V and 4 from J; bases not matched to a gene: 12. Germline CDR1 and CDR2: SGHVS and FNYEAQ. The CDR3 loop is CASSLRGGLAGGETQYF. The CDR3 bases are TGTGCCAGCAGCCTCAGGGGGGGCCTAGCGGGAGGAGAGACCCAGTACTTC.

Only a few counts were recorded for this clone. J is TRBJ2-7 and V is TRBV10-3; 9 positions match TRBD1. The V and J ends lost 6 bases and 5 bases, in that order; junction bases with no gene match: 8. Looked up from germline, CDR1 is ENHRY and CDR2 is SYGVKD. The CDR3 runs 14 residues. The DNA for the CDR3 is TGTGCCATCAGAGAGGGACAGGGAGGCAACGAGCAGTACTTC. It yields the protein CAIREGQGGNEQYF.

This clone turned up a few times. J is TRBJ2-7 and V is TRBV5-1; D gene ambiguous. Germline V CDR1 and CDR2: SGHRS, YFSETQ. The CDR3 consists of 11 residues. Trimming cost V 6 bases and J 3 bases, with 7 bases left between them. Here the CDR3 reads CASTDHYEQYF. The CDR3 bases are TGCGCCAGCACTGACCACTACGAGCAGTACTTC.

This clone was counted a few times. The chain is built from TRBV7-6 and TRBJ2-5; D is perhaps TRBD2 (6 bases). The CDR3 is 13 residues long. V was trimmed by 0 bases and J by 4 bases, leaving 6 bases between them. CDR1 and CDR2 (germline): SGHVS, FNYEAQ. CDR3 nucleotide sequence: TGTGCCAGCAGCTTAGCTAGCGGAGAGACCCAGTACTTC. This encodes CASSLASGETQYF.

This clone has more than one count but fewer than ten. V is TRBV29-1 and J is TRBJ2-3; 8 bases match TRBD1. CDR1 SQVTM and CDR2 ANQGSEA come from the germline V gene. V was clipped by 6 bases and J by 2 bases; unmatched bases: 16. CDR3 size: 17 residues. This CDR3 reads CSVLLLPGTGATDTQYF. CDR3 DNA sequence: TGCAGCGTCCTCCTCCTCCCCGGGACAGGAGCCACAGATACGCAGTATTTT.

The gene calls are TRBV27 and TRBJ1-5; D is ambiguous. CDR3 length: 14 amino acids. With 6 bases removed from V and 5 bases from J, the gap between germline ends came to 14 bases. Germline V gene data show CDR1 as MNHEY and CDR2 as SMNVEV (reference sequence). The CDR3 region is CASSQQSSDQPQHF. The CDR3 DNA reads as TGTGCCAGCAGCCAACAGAGCTCGGATCAGCCCCAGCATTTT.

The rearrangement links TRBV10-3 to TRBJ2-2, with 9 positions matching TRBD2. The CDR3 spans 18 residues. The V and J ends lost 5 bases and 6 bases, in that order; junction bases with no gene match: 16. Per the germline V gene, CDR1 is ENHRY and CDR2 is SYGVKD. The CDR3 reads CAISREPPGLAVAGELFF. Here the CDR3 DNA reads TGTGCCATCAGTCGCGAGCCTCCGGGACTAGCCGTCGCCGGGGAGCTGTTTTTT.

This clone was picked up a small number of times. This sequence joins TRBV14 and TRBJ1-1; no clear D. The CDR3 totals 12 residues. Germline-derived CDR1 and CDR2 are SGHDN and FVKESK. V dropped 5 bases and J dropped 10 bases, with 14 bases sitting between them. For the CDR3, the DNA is TGTGCCAGCAGCTTACGACTTGAGGGAGCTTTCTTT. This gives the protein CASSLRLEGAFF.

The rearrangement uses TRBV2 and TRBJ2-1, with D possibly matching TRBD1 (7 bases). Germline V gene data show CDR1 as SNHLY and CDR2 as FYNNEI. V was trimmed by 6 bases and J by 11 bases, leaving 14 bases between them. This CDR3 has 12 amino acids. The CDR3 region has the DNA TGTGCCAGCAGGGAGGGACAGACCCAGCAGTTCTTC. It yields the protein CASREGQTQQFF.

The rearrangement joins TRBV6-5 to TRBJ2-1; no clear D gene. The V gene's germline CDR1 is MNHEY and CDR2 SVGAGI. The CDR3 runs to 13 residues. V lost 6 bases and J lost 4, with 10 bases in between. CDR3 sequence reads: CASRPPLYNEQFF. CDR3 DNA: TGTGCCAGCAGACCCCCACTATACAATGAGCAGTTCTTC.

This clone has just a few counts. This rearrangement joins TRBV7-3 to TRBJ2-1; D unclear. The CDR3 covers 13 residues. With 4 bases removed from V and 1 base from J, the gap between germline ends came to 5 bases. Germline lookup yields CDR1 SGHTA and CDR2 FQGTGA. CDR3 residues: CASSSGSYNEQFF. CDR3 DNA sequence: TGTGCCAGCAGCTCTGGGTCCTACAATGAGCAGTTCTTC.

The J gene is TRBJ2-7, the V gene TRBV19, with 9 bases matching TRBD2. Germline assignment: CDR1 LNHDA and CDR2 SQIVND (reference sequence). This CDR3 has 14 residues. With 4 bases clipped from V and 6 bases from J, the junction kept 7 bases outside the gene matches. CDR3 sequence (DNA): TGTGCCAGTAGTACGCGCGGGAGGGCCCGCGAGCAGTACTTC. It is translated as CASSTRGRAREQYF.